This TCR beta chain was captured in a study of cytomegalovirus exposure and HLA in healthy donors. Points from the study as a whole: When analyzed later, the rates of TCR association showed variation by HLA locus, with DRB1 the most and HLA-C the fewest. TCR beta sequences reportedly predicted most subjects' HLA-A and HLA-B alleles accurately. Using a false discovery rate of 0.05, a later analysis showed that approximately 17,000 TCR beta sequences were associated with HLA alleles.

Remarks on this clone: The antigen remains unidentified.

Primers included in the PCR were 60 Vbeta and 13 Jbeta primers. The repertoire was sequenced with immunoSEQ multiplex PCR; TCRdb's copy has only in-frame clones and lacks some. The sample holds 170,000 or so clones, around four fifths seen once. The CDR3 sequence is 15 residues long. V dropped 5 bases and J dropped 2; count of bases not matched to a gene: 6. Germline V lookup: CDR1 MNHNS, CDR2 SASEGT. In nominal health when sampled, donors likely had unrecorded immune exposures nonetheless. This sequence originates from a woman aged 55 to 70 in good health and CMV-seropositive. The J gene is TRBJ1-5, the V gene TRBV6-1, with 7 nucleotides matching TRBD1. Sequences were obtained from PBMCs. The CDR3 sequence: CASSRTGEGNQPQHF. In DNA form, the CDR3 reads TGTGCCAGCAGTCGAACAGGGGAGGGCAATCAGCCCCAGCATTTT.